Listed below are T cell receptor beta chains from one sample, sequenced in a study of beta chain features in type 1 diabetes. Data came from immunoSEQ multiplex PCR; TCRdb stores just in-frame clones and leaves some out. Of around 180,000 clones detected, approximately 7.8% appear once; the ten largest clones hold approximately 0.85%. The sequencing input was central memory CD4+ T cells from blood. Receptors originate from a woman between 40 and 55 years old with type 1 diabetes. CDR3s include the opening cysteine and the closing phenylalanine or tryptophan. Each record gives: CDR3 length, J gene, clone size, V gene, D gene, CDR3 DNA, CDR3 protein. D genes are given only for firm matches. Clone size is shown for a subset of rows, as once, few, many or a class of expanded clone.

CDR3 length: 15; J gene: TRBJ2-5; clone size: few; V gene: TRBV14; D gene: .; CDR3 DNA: TGTGCCAGCAGCCAAATCGACGGACGGGGAGAGACCCAGTACTTC; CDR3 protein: CASSQIDGRGETQYF
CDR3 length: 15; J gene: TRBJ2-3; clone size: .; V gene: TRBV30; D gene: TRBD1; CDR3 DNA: TGTGCCTGGAGTGTACCCGCGGACAGGGCAGATACGCAGTATTTT; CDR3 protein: CAWSVPADRADTQYF
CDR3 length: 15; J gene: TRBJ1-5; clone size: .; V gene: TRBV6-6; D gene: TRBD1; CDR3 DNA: TGTGCCAGCACCGGGAGACAGGGGAGCAATCAGCCCCAGCATTTT; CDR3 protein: CASTGRQGSNQPQHF
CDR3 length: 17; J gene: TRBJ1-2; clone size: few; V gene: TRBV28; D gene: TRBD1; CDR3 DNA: TGTGCCAGCAGTTTACTAACGAGGACAGGGAGGGCGAACGGCTACACCTTC; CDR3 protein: CASSLLTRTGRANGYTF
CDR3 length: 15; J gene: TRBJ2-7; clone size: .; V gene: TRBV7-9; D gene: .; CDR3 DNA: TGTGCCAGCAGCTTAGCGGCCAGCGGCAGCTACGAGCAGTACTTC; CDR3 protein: CASSLAASGSYEQYF
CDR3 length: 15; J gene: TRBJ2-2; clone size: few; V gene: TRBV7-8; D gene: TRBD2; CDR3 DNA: TGTGCCAGCAGCCCGCGGGGGAGTCAAACCGGGGAGCTGTTTTTT; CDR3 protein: CASSPRGSQTGELFF
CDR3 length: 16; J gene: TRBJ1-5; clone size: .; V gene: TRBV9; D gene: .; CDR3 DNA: TGTGCCAGCAGCGTAGTTGGGGGGGCTTTATCTCAGCCCCAGCATTTT; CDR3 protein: CASSVVGGALSQPQHF
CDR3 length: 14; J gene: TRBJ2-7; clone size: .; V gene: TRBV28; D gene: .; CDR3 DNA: TGTGCCAGCAACTTTCCGACAGGTCCCAACGAGCAGTACTTC; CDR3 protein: CASNFPTGPNEQYF
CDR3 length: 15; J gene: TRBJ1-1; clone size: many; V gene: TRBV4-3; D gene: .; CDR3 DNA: TGCGCCAGCAGCCAAGATCTCTCTCCGGGCACTGAAGCTTTCTTT; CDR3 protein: CASSQDLSPGTEAFF
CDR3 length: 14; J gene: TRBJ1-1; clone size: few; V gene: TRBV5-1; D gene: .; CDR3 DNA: TGCGCCAGCAGCCCCCGACAGGAAAACACTGAAGCTTTCTTT; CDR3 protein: CASSPRQENTEAFF
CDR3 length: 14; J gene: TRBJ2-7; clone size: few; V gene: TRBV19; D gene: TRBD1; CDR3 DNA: TGTGCCAGTAGTAACAGGGGAATCGCCCACGAGCAGTACTTC; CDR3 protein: CASSNRGIAHEQYF
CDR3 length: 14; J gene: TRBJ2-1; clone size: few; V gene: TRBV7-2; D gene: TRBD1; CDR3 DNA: TGTGCCAGCAGCTCGCAGGGGGCCGGCTATGAGCAGTTCTTC; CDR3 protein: CASSSQGAGYEQFF
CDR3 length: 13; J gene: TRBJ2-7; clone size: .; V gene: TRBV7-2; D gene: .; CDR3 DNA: TGTGCCAGCAGCTTAGGACGGGCCTACGAGCAGTACTTC; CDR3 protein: CASSLGRAYEQYF
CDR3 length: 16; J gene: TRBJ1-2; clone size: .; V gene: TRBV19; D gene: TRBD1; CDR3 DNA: TGTGCCAGTAGTAGGGCCGGGACAGCGGGTGACTATGGCTACACCTTC; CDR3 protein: CASSRAGTAGDYGYTF
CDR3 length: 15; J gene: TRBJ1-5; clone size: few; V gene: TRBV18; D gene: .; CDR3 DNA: TGTGCCAGCTCTCCCGGGACTGGCCTCCTTCAGCCCCAGCATTTT; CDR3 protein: CASSPGTGLLQPQHF
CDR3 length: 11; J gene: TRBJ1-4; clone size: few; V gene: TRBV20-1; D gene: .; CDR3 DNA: TGCAGTGCTCGGACAAGGGAAAAACTGTTTTTT; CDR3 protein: CSARTREKLFF
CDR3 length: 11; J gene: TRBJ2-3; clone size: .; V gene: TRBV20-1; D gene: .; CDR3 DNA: TGCAGTGCTCTTCCGGTAGATACGCAGTATTTT; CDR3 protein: CSALPVDTQYF
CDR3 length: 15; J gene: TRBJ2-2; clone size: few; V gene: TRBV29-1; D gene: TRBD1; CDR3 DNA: TGCAGCGTTACCCAGGGACAGGCGAACACCGGGGAGCTGTTTTTT; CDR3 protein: CSVTQGQANTGELFF
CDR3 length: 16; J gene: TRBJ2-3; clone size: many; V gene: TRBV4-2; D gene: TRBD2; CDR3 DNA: TGTGCCAGCAGCCGCCGGACTAGCGGGAGTCCAGATACGCAGTATTTT; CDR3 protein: CASSRRTSGSPDTQYF
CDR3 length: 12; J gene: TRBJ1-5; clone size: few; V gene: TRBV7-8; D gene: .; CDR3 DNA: TGTGCCAGCAGCTTAGTCGATCAGCCCCAGCATTTT; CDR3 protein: CASSLVDQPQHF
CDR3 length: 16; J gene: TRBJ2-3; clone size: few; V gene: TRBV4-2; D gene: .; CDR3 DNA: TGTGCCAGCAGCCGCATCGGGAGCTCTAGCACAGATACGCAGTATTTT; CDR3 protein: CASSRIGSSSTDTQYF
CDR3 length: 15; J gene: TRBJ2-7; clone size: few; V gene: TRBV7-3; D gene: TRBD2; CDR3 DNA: TGTGCCAGCAGCCGTTCGGTAGCGGGAGCCTACGAGCAGTACTTC; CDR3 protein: CASSRSVAGAYEQYF
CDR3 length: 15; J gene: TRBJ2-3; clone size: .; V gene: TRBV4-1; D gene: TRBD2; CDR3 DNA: TGCGCCAGCAGCCAAGAACTAGCGGGCACAGATACGCAGTATTTT; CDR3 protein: CASSQELAGTDTQYF
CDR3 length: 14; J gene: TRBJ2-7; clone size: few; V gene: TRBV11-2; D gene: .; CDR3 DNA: TGTGCCAGCAGCTTAGAAACGGGTGCTTTCGAGCAGTACTTC; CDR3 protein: CASSLETGAFEQYF
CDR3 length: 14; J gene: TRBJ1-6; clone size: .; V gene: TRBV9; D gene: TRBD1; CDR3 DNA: TGTGCCAGCAGCGGGGACAGAGAACATTCACCCCTCCACTTT; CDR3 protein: CASSGDREHSPLHF
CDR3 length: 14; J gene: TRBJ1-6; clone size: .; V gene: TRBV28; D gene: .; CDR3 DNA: TGTGCCAACCCAGCGGGACACTATAATTCACCCCTCCACTTT; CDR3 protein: CANPAGHYNSPLHF
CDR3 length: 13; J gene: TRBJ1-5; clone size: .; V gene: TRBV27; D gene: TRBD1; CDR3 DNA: TGTGCCAGCAGTTTATCCTGGGACAGTCCCCAGCATTTT; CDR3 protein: CASSLSWDSPQHF
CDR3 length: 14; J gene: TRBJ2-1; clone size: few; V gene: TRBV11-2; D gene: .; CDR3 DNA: TGTGCCAGCAGCTTAGGGGTTAGCGGCAATGAGCAGTTCTTC; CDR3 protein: CASSLGVSGNEQFF
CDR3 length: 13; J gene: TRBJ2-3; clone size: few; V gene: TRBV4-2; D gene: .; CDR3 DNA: TGTGCCAGCAGCCAAGTTAAAACAGATACGCAGTATTTT; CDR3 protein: CASSQVKTDTQYF
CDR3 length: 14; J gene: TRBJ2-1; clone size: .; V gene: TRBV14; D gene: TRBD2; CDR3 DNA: TGTGCCAGCAGCGCAAGACTAGCGGGGAATGAGCAGTTCTTC; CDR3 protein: CASSARLAGNEQFF
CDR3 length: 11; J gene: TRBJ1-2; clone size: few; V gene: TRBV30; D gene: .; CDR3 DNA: TGTGCCTGGAGTGACAAATATGGCTACACCTTC; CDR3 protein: CAWSDKYGYTF
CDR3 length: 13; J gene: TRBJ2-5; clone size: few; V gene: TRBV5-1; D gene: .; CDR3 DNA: TGCGCCAGCAGCTTTCCGGGAGCGGAGACCCAGTACTTC; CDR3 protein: CASSFPGAETQYF
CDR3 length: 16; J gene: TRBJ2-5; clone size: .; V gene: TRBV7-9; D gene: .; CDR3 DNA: TGTGCCAGCAGCCCTACTAGCCCGAGCGTCCAAGAGACCCAGTACTTC; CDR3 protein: CASSPTSPSVQETQYF
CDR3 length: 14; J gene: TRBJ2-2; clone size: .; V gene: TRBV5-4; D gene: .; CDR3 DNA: TGTGCCAGCAGCTTCGGGGGAAGGACCGGGGAGCTGTTTTTT; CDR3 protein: CASSFGGRTGELFF
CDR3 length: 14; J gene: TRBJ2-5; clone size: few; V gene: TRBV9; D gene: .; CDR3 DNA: TGTGCCAGCAGCGTAGATCCCCTCTTGGAGACCCAGTACTTC; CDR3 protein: CASSVDPLLETQYF
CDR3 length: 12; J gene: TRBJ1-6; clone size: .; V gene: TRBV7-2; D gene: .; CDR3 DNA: TGTGCCAGTGGCCGTAATAATTCACCCCTCCACTTT; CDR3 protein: CASGRNNSPLHF
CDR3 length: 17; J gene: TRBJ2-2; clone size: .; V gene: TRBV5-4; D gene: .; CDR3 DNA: TGTGCCAGCAGCTTGGTAAGCGGCACCATGAACACCGGGGAGCTGTTTTTT; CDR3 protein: CASSLVSGTMNTGELFF